This is a list of T cell receptor beta chains from one sample in a study of blood T cell repertoires in COVID-19. Clones were sequenced by immunoSEQ multiplex PCR, and TCRdb holds only the in-frame ones, with some missing. The repertoire holds about 280,000 clones, with 75% to 85% as singletons. Material: peripheral blood. The receptors here all came from a man aged 50-59 years with active or convalescent COVID-19. The CDR3 runs from the conserved cysteine through the conserved F or W. D genes are given only for firm matches. Some rows have no size entry. The others give once, few or many, or a class for an expanded clone.

D: TRBD1
size: -
V: TRBV19
J: TRBJ2-7
CDR3: CASSIDGQGGYEQYF
DNA: TGTGCCAGTAGTATAGACGGACAGGGGGGCTACGAGCAGTACTTC

D: TRBD1
size: -
V: TRBV19
J: TRBJ1-1
CDR3: CASSHRQGAFMNTEAFF
DNA: TGTGCCAGTAGCCATCGACAGGGGGCTTTCATGAACACTGAAGCTTTCTTT

D: -
size: -
V: TRBV3-1/TRBV3-2
J: TRBJ2-1
CDR3: CASSQVPGTYNEQFF
DNA: TGTGCCAGCAGCCAAGTTCCAGGGACCTACAATGAGCAGTTCTTC

D: TRBD1
size: -
V: TRBV6-1
J: TRBJ1-3
CDR3: CASRESLGTGSGNTIYF
DNA: TGTGCCAGCAGGGAATCTCTTGGGACAGGGTCTGGAAACACCATATATTTT

D: -
size: -
V: TRBV18
J: TRBJ1-4
CDR3: CASSPSIHRPPNEKLFF
DNA: TGTGCCAGCTCACCAAGTATACACAGACCACCTAATGAAAAACTGTTTTTT

D: -
size: once
V: TRBV6-1
J: TRBJ1-3
CDR3: CATGQSSGNTIYF
DNA: TGTGCCACTGGACAGTCCTCTGGAAACACCATATATTTT

D: -
size: -
V: TRBV7-9
J: TRBJ1-4
CDR3: CASSPQEEKLFF
DNA: TGTGCCAGCAGCCCCCAAGAGGAAAAACTGTTTTTT

D: TRBD2
size: once
V: TRBV9
J: TRBJ2-3
CDR3: CATSGALEDTQYF
DNA: TGTGCCACCAGCGGGGCCTTAGAGGATACGCAGTATTTT

D: TRBD2
size: -
V: TRBV10-1
J: TRBJ2-7
CDR3: CASSEWGGPEYF
DNA: TGCGCCAGCAGTGAGTGGGGGGGTCCGGAGTACTTC

D: -
size: -
V: TRBV11-2
J: TRBJ1-1
CDR3: CASSPGDTMNTEAFF
DNA: TGTGCCAGCAGCCCAGGGGACACTATGAACACTGAAGCTTTCTTT

D: -
size: few
V: TRBV11-2
J: TRBJ2-3
CDR3: CASSPLWATDTQYF
DNA: TGTGCCAGCAGCCCTTTGTGGGCGACAGATACGCAGTATTTT

D: TRBD1
size: -
V: TRBV19
J: TRBJ2-5
CDR3: CASSIGSGTGTQETQYF
DNA: TGTGCCAGTAGTATAGGTTCCGGGACAGGGACCCAAGAGACCCAGTACTTC

D: TRBD2
size: -
V: TRBV10-3
J: TRBJ2-1
CDR3: CATNALLAGENNEQFF
DNA: TGTGCCACTAATGCCTTACTAGCGGGAGAGAACAATGAGCAGTTCTTC

D: TRBD1
size: -
V: TRBV2
J: TRBJ1-2
CDR3: CASIHRGSSYGYTF
DNA: TGTGCCAGCATCCACAGGGGGTCCAGCTATGGCTACACCTTC

D: -
size: -
V: TRBV11-2
J: TRBJ1-5
CDR3: CASSPREPQHF
DNA: TGTGCCAGCAGCCCGAGGGAGCCCCAGCATTTT

D: TRBD1
size: -
V: TRBV27
J: TRBJ2-7
CDR3: CASSHRGQTYEQYF
DNA: TGTGCCAGCAGCCACAGGGGACAAACCTACGAGCAGTACTTC

D: -
size: many
V: TRBV19
J: TRBJ1-4
CDR3: CATYNEKLFF
DNA: TGTGCCACCTATAATGAAAAACTGTTTTTT

D: -
size: -
V: TRBV11-2
J: TRBJ2-7
CDR3: CASTPRTASYEQYF
DNA: TGTGCCAGCACCCCCAGGACAGCCTCCTACGAGCAGTACTTC

D: -
size: -
V: TRBV7-2
J: TRBJ1-6
CDR3: CASSLVTANNSPLHF
DNA: TGTGCCAGCAGCTTAGTAACAGCCAATAATTCACCCCTCCACTTT

D: -
size: -
V: TRBV7-2
J: TRBJ1-2
CDR3: CASSPGHAPNGYTF
DNA: TGTGCCAGCAGTCCTGGACATGCGCCTAATGGCTACACCTTC

D: -
size: -
V: TRBV9
J: TRBJ2-7
CDR3: CASSVGGRSSYEQYF
DNA: TGTGCCAGCAGCGTTGGGGGGAGAAGCTCCTACGAGCAGTACTTC

D: TRBD1
size: -
V: TRBV7-9
J: TRBJ2-5
CDR3: CASSSATGRETQYF
DNA: TGTGCCAGCAGCTCCGCGACAGGGCGGGAGACCCAGTACTTC

D: TRBD1
size: -
V: TRBV29-1
J: TRBJ2-7
CDR3: CSVEPGTGAYEQYF
DNA: TGCAGCGTTGAGCCCGGGACAGGGGCCTACGAGCAGTACTTC

D: TRBD1
size: -
V: TRBV6-2/TRBV6-3
J: TRBJ1-2
CDR3: CASSTPGQGYGYTF
DNA: TGTGCCAGCAGCACTCCGGGACAGGGCTATGGCTACACCTTC

D: -
size: -
V: TRBV14
J: TRBJ2-1
CDR3: CASSLGERGNEQFF
DNA: TGTGCCAGCAGCCTGGGTGAACGCGGCAATGAGCAGTTCTTC

D: TRBD2
size: few
V: TRBV19
J: TRBJ2-7
CDR3: CASRLRDGRGLAETYEQYF
DNA: TGTGCCAGTAGACTACGGGACGGCCGGGGACTAGCGGAAACCTACGAGCAGTACTTC

D: TRBD1
size: -
V: TRBV10-3
J: TRBJ1-1
CDR3: CATGTGGDTEAFF
DNA: TGTGCCACCGGGACAGGGGGGGACACTGAAGCTTTCTTT

D: -
size: once
V: TRBV7-6
J: TRBJ1-5
CDR3: CASSLDRSQPQHF
DNA: TGTGCCAGCAGCTTAGACCGGAGTCAGCCCCAGCATTTT

D: -
size: -
V: TRBV7-2
J: TRBJ1-6
CDR3: CASSSEPNSPLHF
DNA: TGTGCCAGCAGCTCGGAGCCAAATTCACCCCTCCACTTT

D: -
size: -
V: TRBV7-3
J: TRBJ2-3
CDR3: CASSLTSRGAGADTQYF
DNA: TGTGCCAGCAGCTTAACGTCACGGGGGGCTGGCGCAGATACGCAGTATTTT

D: -
size: few
V: TRBV29-1
J: TRBJ2-2
CDR3: CSVDWGGDTGELFF
DNA: TGCAGCGTTGATTGGGGCGGGGACACCGGGGAGCTGTTTTTT

D: -
size: -
V: TRBV15
J: TRBJ1-1
CDR3: CATSRAQANTEAFF
DNA: TGTGCCACCAGCAGAGCCCAGGCGAACACTGAAGCTTTCTTT

D: TRBD2
size: few
V: TRBV19
J: TRBJ2-1
CDR3: CASSTPGTSGSNEQFF
DNA: TGTGCCAGTAGTACTCCAGGGACTAGCGGGAGCAATGAGCAGTTCTTC

D: -
size: few
V: TRBV7-8
J: TRBJ2-3
CDR3: CASRERGKDTQYF
DNA: TGTGCCAGCAGAGAGAGGGGGAAAGATACGCAGTATTTT

D: -
size: many
V: TRBV7-9
J: TRBJ1-2
CDR3: CASSLASSGVHYGYTF
DNA: TGTGCCAGCAGCTTGGCATCTTCAGGGGTTCACTATGGCTACACCTTC

D: -
size: -
V: TRBV5-1
J: TRBJ2-7
CDR3: CASSSVTASLEQYF
DNA: TGCGCCAGCAGCTCCGTGACTGCCTCCCTGGAGCAGTACTTC

D: TRBD1
size: -
V: TRBV7-9
J: TRBJ1-4
CDR3: CASSSWTGEKLFF
DNA: TGTGCCAGCAGCTCCTGGACAGGTGAAAAACTGTTTTTT

D: TRBD1
size: -
V: TRBV5-4
J: TRBJ1-2
CDR3: CASSLAQGARGYTF
DNA: TGTGCCAGCAGCTTGGCACAGGGGGCGCGTGGCTACACCTTC

D: TRBD2
size: -
V: TRBV4-3
J: TRBJ2-2
CDR3: CASSQGGLAGGELFF
DNA: TGCGCCAGCAGCCAAGGGGGACTAGCGGGAGGGGAGCTGTTTTTT

D: TRBD1
size: -
V: TRBV2
J: TRBJ2-1
CDR3: CASSGQGQAYNEQFF
DNA: TGTGCCAGCAGTGGCCAGGGACAGGCCTACAATGAGCAGTTCTTC

D: -
size: -
V: TRBV29-1
J: TRBJ1-2
CDR3: CSVEDRVGYTF
DNA: TGCAGCGTTGAAGACAGGGTAGGCTACACCTTC

D: -
size: -
V: TRBV27
J: TRBJ1-5
CDR3: CASRSRGYSNQPQHF
DNA: TGTGCCAGCAGGTCCAGGGGTTATAGCAATCAGCCCCAGCATTTT